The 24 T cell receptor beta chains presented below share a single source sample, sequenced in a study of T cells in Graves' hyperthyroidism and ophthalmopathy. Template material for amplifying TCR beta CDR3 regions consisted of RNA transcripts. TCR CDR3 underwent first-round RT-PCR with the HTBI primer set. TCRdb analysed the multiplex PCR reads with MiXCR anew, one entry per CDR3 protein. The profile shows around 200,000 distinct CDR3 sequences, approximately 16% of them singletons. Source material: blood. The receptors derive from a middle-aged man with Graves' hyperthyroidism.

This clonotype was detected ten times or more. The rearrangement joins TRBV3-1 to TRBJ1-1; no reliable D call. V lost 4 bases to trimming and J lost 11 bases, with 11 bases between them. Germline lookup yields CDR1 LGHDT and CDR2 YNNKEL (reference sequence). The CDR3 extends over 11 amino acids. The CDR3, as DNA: TGTGCCAGCAGCCGTCGGGGTTGGGCTTTCTTT. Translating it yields CASSRRGWAFF.

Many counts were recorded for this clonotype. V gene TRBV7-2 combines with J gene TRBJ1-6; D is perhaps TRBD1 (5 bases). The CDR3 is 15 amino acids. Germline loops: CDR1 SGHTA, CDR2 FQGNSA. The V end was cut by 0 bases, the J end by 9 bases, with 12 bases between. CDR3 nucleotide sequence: TGTGCCAGCAGCTTAGCGACAGCCGGGCGTTCACCCCTCCACTTT. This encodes CASSLATAGRSPLHF.

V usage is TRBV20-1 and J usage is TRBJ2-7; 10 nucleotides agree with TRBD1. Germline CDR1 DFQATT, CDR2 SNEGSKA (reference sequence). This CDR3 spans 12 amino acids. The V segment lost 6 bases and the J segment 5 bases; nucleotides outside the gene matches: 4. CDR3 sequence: CSAWTGGNEQYF. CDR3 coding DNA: TGCAGTGCCTGGACAGGGGGTAACGAGCAGTACTTC.

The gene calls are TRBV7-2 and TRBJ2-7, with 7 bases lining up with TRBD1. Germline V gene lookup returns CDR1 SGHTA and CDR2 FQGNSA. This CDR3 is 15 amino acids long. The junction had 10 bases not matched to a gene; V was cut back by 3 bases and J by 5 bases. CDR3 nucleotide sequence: TGTGCCAGCAGCTTTATTTCGACAGGGCGGGACGAGCAGTACTTC. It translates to CASSFISTGRDEQYF.

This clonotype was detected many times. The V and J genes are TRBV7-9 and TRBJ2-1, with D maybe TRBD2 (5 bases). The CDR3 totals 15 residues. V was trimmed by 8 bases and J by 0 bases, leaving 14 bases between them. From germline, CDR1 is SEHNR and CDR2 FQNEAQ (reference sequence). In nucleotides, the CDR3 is TGTGCCAGCGGCCCCCCGGGGAGCTCCTACAATGAGCAGTTCTTC. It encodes CASGPPGSSYNEQFF.

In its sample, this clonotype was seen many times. The CDR3 here is CASRQSTGLYEQYF. The CDR3 bases are TGCGCCAGCCGACAATCGACAGGCCTCTACGAGCAGTACTTC. The J gene is TRBJ2-7, the V gene TRBV5-1, with TRBD1 as a possible D gene (6 bases). The CDR3 runs 14 residues. The germline gives CDR1 SGHRS, CDR2 YFSETQ. V was pared by 7 bases and J by 3 bases, with 17 bases between.

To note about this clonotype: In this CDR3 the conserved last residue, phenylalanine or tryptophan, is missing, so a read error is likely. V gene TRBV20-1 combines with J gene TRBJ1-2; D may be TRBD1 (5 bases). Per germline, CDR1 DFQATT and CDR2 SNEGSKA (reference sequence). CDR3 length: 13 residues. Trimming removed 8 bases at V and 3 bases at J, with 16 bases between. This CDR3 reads CSSRRGADYGYTY. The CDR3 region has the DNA TGCAGTTCTCGGCGGGGCGCGGACTATGGCTACACCTAC.

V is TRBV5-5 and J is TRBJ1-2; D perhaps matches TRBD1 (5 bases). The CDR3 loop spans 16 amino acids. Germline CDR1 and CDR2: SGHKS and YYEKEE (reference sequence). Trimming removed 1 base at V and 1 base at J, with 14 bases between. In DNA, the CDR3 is TGTGCCAGCAGCTTGTGGGGGGGAAAGGGTAACTATGGCTACACCTTC. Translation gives CASSLWGGKGNYGYTF.

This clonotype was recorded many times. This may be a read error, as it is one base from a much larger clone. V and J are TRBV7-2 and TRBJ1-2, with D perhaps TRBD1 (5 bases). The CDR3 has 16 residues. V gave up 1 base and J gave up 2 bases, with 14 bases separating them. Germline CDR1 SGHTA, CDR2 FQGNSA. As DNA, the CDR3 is TGTGCCAGCAGCTTAGGGGGGGAGGAGGCCAACTATGGCTACACCTTC. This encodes CASSLGGEEANYGYTF.

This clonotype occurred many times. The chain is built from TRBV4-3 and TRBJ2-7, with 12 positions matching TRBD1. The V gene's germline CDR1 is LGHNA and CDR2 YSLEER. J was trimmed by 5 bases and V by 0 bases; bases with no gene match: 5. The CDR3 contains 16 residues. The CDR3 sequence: CASSQDPGTGGHEQYF. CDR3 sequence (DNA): TGCGCCAGCAGCCAAGATCCCGGGACAGGGGGCCACGAGCAGTACTTC.

The CDR3 DNA reads TGTGCCAGTAGGAACGGACTAGCGGACTCCTACGAGCAGTACTTC. Translated: CASRNGLADSYEQYF. V gene TRBV19 combines with J gene TRBJ2-7; 10 nucleotides line up with TRBD2. V lost 6 bases, J lost 0 bases, and 5 bases stayed unmatched. Germline V CDR1 and CDR2: LNHDA, SQIVND (reference sequence). This CDR3 contains 15 residues.

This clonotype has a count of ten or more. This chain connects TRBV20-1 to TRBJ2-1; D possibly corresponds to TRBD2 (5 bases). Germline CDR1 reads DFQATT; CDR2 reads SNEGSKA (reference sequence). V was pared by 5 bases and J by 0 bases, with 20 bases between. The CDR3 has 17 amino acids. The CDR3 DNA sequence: TGCAGTGCTCAACAAGGGCCGGGGTCGAGCTCCTACAATGAGCAGTTCTTC. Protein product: CSAQQGPGSSSYNEQFF.

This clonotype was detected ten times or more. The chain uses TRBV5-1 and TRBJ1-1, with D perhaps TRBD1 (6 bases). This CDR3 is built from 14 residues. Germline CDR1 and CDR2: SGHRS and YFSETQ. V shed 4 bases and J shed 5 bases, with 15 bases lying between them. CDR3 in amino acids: CASSQGGGGTEAFF. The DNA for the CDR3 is TGCGCCAGCAGCCAGGGAGGGGGGGGAACTGAAGCTTTCTTT.

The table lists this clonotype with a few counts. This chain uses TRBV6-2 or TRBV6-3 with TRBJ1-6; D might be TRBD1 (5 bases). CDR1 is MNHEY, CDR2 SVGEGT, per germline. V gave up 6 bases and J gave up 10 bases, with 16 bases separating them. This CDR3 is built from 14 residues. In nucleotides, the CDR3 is TGTGCCAGCAGCTCTGGATGGGGCGGATCACCCCTCCACTTT. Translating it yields CASSSGWGGSPLHF.

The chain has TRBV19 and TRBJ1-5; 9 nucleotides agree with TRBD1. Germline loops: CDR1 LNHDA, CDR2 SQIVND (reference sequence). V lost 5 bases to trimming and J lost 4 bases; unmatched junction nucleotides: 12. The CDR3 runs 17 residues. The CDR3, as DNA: TGTGCCAGTAGTCCCGCCAGGACAGGGGCAGTGAATCAGCCCCAGCATTTT. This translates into CASSPARTGAVNQPQHF. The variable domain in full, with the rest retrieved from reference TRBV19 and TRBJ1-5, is DGGITQSPKYLFRKEGQNVTLSCEQNLNHDAMYWYRQDPGQGLRLIYYSQIVNDFQKGDIAEGYSVSREKKESFPLTVTSAQKNPTAFYLCASSPARTGAVNQPQHFGDGTRLSIL.

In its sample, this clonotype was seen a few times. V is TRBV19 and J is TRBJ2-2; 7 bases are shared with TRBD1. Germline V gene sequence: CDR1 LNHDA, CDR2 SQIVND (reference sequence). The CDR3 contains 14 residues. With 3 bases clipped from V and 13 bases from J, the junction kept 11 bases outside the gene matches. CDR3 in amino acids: CASSINRGQERLFF. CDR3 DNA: TGTGCCAGTAGTATCAACAGGGGCCAAGAGCGGCTGTTTTTT.

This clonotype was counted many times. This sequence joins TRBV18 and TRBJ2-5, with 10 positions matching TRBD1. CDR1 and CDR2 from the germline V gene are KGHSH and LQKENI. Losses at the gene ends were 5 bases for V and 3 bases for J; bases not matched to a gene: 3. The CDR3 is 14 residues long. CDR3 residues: CASSATGGEETQYF. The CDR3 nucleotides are TGTGCCAGCTCAGCGACAGGGGGCGAAGAGACCCAGTACTTC.

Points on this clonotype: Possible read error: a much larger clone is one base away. The CDR3 loop reads CAWGRGQIGSPLHF. CDR3 DNA: TGTGCCTGGGGACGGGGGCAGATTGGATCACCCCTCCACTTT. The rearrangement joins TRBV30 to TRBJ1-6, with a tentative D call TRBD1 (6 bases). CDR1 is GTSNPN, CDR2 SVGIG, per germline (reference sequence). The CDR3 is made up of 14 amino acids. V was cut by 5 bases and J by 10 bases, with 18 bases left in between. The variable domain in full, completed from reference TRBV30 and TRBJ1-6, reads SQTIHQWPATLVQPVGSPLSLECTVEGTSNPNLYWYRQAAGRGLQLLFYSVGIGQISSEVPQNLSASRPQDRQFILSSKKLLLSDSGFYLCAWGRGQIGSPLHFGNGTRLTVT.

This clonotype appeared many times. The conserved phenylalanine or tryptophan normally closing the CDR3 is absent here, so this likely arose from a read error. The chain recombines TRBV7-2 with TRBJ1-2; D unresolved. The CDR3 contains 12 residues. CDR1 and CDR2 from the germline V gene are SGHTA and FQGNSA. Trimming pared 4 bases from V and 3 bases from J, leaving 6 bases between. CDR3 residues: CASSYEDYGYTL. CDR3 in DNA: TGTGCCAGCAGCTACGAGGACTATGGCTACACCCTC.

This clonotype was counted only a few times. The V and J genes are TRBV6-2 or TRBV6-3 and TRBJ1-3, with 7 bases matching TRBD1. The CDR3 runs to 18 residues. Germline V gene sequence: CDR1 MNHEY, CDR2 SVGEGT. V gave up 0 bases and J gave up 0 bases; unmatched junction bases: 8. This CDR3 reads CASSYSSRTGFSGNTIYF. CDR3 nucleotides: TGTGCCAGCAGTTACTCCAGCCGGACAGGTTTCTCTGGAAACACCATATATTTT.

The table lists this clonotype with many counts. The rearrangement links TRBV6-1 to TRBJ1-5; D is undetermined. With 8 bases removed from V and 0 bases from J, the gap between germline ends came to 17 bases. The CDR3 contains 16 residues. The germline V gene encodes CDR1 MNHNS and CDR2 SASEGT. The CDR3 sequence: CASQKGPVYSNQPQHF. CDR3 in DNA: TGTGCCAGCCAGAAAGGACCAGTTTATAGCAATCAGCCCCAGCATTTT.

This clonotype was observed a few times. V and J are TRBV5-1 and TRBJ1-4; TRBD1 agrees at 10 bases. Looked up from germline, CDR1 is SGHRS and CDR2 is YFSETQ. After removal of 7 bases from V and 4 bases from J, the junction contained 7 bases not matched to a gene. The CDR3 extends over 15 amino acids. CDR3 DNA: TGCGCCAGCGGAGTAGGGGACAGGGGTAATGAAAAACTGTTTTTT. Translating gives CASGVGDRGNEKLFF.

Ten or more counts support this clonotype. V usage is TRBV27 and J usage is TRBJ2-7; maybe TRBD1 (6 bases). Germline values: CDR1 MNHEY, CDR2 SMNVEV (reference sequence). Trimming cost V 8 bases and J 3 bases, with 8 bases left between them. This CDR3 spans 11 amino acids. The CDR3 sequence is CASRRGYEQYF. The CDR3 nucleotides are TGTGCCAGCCGCAGGGGCTACGAGCAGTACTTC.

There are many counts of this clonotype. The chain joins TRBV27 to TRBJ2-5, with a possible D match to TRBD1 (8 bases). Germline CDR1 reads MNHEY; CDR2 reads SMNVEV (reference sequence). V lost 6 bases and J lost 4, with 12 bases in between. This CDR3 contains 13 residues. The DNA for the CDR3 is TGTGCCAGCAGCTACAGGGGGGGAGAGACCCAGTACTTC. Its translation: CASSYRGGETQYF.